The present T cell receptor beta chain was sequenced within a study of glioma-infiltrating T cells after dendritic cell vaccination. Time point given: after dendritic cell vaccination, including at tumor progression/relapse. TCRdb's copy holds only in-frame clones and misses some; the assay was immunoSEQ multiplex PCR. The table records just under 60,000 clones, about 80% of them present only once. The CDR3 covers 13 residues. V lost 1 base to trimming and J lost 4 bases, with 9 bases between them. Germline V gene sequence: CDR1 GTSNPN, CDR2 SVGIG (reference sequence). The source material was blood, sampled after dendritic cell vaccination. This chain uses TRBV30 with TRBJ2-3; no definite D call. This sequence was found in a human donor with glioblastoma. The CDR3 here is CAWSGRGPDTQYF. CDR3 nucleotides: TGTGCCTGGAGTGGAAGAGGTCCAGATACGCAGTATTTT.